The 23 T cell receptor beta chains below come from one sample, sequenced in a study of T cell changes during pregnancy in multiple sclerosis. TCRdb's table, derived via immunoSEQ multiplex PCR, lists solely in-frame clones and lacks some. The repertoire holds roughly 60,000 clones, with just under 90% as singletons. The sample consisted of CD4+ T cells from peripheral blood mononuclear cells, taken in the first trimester of pregnancy. The receptors shown here come from a female donor with multiple sclerosis, enrolled in a pregnancy study.

The chain joins TRBV6-5 to TRBJ1-4; 7 bases are a match to TRBD1. This CDR3 contains 14 residues. Germline-derived CDR1 and CDR2 are MNHEY and SVGAGI. Unmatched junction bases numbered 9, after V lost 6 bases and J lost 8 bases. The CDR3 coding sequence is TGTGCCAGCAGAGACGGACAGGATTGGGAAAAACTGTTTTTT. Its translation: CASRDGQDWEKLFF.

The chain couples TRBV6-1 to TRBJ2-1; 8 bases are shared with TRBD1. V lost 7 bases and J lost 4; bases outside the gene matches: 3. The CDR3 has 13 amino acids. Per the germline V gene, CDR1 is MNHNS and CDR2 is SASEGT. Here the CDR3 DNA reads TGTGCCAGCATGGGACAGGCTTACAATGAGCAGTTCTTC. Protein: CASMGQAYNEQFF.

V and J are TRBV2 and TRBJ2-7, with a weak D call TRBD1 (6 bases). This CDR3 is 13 amino acids long. The germline V gene encodes CDR1 SNHLY and CDR2 FYNNEI. V was clipped by 7 bases and J by 3 bases, with 13 bases between them. CDR3 loop: CASKREQGYEQYF. CDR3 in DNA: TGTGCCAGCAAACGCGAACAGGGCTACGAGCAGTACTTC.

The chain joins TRBV19 to TRBJ2-5; 8 nucleotides align to TRBD1. The length of the CDR3 is 15 residues. The J segment lost 1 base and the V segment lost 5 bases, leaving 6 bases of the junction unmatched. CDR1 and CDR2 (germline): LNHDA, SQIVND (reference sequence). CDR3 bases: TGTGCCAGTAGTGTCGGACAGGGAGGCCAAGAGACCCAGTACTTC. Its translation: CASSVGQGGQETQYF.

CDR3 amino acids: CASSPTRAGLNTEAFF. CDR3 in DNA: TGTGCCAGCTCACCGACCCGGGCGGGCTTGAACACTGAAGCTTTCTTT. The genes are TRBV18 and TRBJ1-1; D gene uncertain. The CDR3 spans 16 residues. Germline V CDR1 and CDR2: KGHSH, LQKENI. V lost 3 bases to trimming and J lost 0 bases, with 14 bases between them. Looking up the rest from reference TRBV18 and TRBJ1-1 gives the full variable domain: NAGVMQNPRHLVRRRGQEARLRCSPMKGHSHVYWYRQLPEEGLKFMVYLQKENIIDESGMPKERFSAEFPKEGPSILRIQQVVRGDSAAYFCASSPTRAGLNTEAFFGQGTRLTVV.

This chain links TRBV5-1 with TRBJ2-7; tentative D call: TRBD2 (5 bases). From germline, CDR1 is SGHRS and CDR2 YFSETQ. This CDR3 is built from 15 residues. V shed 6 bases and J shed 1 base, with 17 bases lying between them. The DNA for the CDR3 is TGCGCCAGCAACTTATTAGCAAGAGGGTCCTACGAGCAGTACTTC. Protein sequence: CASNLLARGSYEQYF.

V gene TRBV7-2 combines with J gene TRBJ2-1; D is possibly TRBD1 (6 bases). The V end lost 5 bases, the J end lost 4 bases, and 18 bases lay between the germline ends. The CDR3 sequence is 16 residues long. Germline CDR1 and CDR2: SGHTA and FQGNSA. In DNA, the CDR3 is TGTGCCAGCAGCCCCGACTCATTCAGGGGTTACAATGAGCAGTTCTTC. This codes for CASSPDSFRGYNEQFF.

The chain has TRBV11-2 and TRBJ2-2, with 11 bases fitting TRBD2. This CDR3 has 17 residues. Per the germline V gene, CDR1 is SGHAT and CDR2 is FQNNGV. The trim removed 5 bases at V and 3 bases at J, leaving 8 bases unmatched. This CDR3 is CASSQNLGLADTGELFF. CDR3 sequence (DNA): TGTGCCAGCAGCCAAAATCTGGGACTAGCGGACACCGGGGAGCTGTTTTTT.

This clone was observed once. The rearrangement links TRBV2 to TRBJ2-4; maybe TRBD2 (6 bases). The V gene's germline CDR1 is SNHLY and CDR2 FYNNEI. The CDR3 has 15 residues. Trimming took 4 bases from V and 4 from J, leaving 14 bases between them. Here the CDR3 reads CASSVERGRKNIQYF. CDR3 bases: TGTGCCAGCAGTGTTGAGCGTGGGAGGAAAAACATTCAGTACTTC. The full variable domain, in which reference TRBV2 and TRBJ2-4 provide the parts outside the CDR3, is EPEVTQTPSHQVTQMGQEVILRCVPISNHLYFYWYRQILGQKVEFLVSFYNNEISEKSEIFDDQFSVERPDGSNFTLKIRSTKLEDSAMYFCASSVERGRKNIQYFGAGTRLSVL.

The V call is TRBV19, the J call TRBJ1-5; TRBD1 matches at 9 bases. This CDR3 comprises 16 residues. CDR1 is LNHDA, CDR2 SQIVND, per germline (reference sequence). V was pared by 5 bases and J by 3 bases, with 8 bases of the junction left unmatched. CDR3 nucleotides: TGTGCCAGTAGTCAGGTGACAGGGGGTTTCAATCAGCCCCAGCATTTT. Translated: CASSQVTGGFNQPQHF.

The chain uses TRBV18 and TRBJ2-6; D is undetermined. The V gene lost 3 bases and the J gene lost 2 bases, with 8 bases spanning the gap. The CDR3 sequence is 15 residues long. Germline V gene sequence: CDR1 KGHSH, CDR2 LQKENI. Here the CDR3 reads CASSPRPTGANVLTF. The CDR3 nucleotides read TGTGCCAGCTCACCCCGTCCTACTGGGGCCAACGTCCTGACTTTC. Supplemented by reference TRBV18 and TRBJ2-6, the full variable domain reads NAGVMQNPRHLVRRRGQEARLRCSPMKGHSHVYWYRQLPEEGLKFMVYLQKENIIDESGMPKERFSAEFPKEGPSILRIQQVVRGDSAAYFCASSPRPTGANVLTFGAGSRLTVL.

The chain has TRBV7-3 and TRBJ2-3; 8 bases are a match to TRBD2. Germline CDR1 SGHTA, CDR2 FQGTGA. CDR3 length: 14 residues. The ends lost 5 bases at V and 0 bases at J; junction bases unmatched: 1. The CDR3 DNA is TGTGCCAGCAGCCGGGGGGGGAGCACAGATACGCAGTATTTT. The encoded protein is CASSRGGSTDTQYF.

The chain uses TRBV5-1 and TRBJ1-1; 10 nucleotides agree with TRBD1. V lost 4 bases to trimming and J lost 6 bases; unmatched junction nucleotides: 6. This CDR3 region has 14 residues. From germline, CDR1 is SGHRS and CDR2 YFSETQ. The CDR3 sequence: CASSPDRGKAEAFF. For the CDR3, the DNA is TGCGCCAGCAGCCCGGACAGGGGGAAGGCTGAAGCTTTCTTT.

V gene TRBV15 combines with J gene TRBJ2-5; D is perhaps TRBD1 (6 bases). Germline CDR1 and CDR2: LNHNV and YYDKDF (reference sequence). CDR3 length: 14 amino acids. Trimming pared 2 bases from V and 5 bases from J, leaving 12 bases between. Here the CDR3 DNA reads TGTGCCACCAGCAGATCTAGGACAGAGGAGACCCAGTACTTC. The encoded protein is CATSRSRTEETQYF.

This chain joins TRBV18 and TRBJ2-2; 7 nucleotides agree with TRBD1. Germline CDR1 KGHSH, CDR2 LQKENI. With V trimmed by 3 bases and J by 6 bases, 1 base remained unmatched. The CDR3 runs 13 residues. The CDR3 here is CASSPQGAGELFF. The DNA of the CDR3 is TGTGCCAGCTCACCCCAGGGGGCCGGGGAGCTGTTTTTT. Complete variable domain (other parts from reference TRBV18 and TRBJ2-2): NAGVMQNPRHLVRRRGQEARLRCSPMKGHSHVYWYRQLPEEGLKFMVYLQKENIIDESGMPKERFSAEFPKEGPSILRIQQVVRGDSAAYFCASSPQGAGELFFGEGSRLTVL.

The chain joins TRBV5-4 to TRBJ2-4; D not certain. The CDR3 runs to 17 residues. The V gene's germline CDR1 is SGHNT and CDR2 YYREEE (reference sequence). V was cut by 2 bases and J by 0 bases, with 15 bases left in between. The CDR3, as DNA: TGTGCCAGCAGCTTTAATCGGTCGAGGCTAGCCAAAAACATTCAGTACTTC. Amino acids: CASSFNRSRLAKNIQYF.

The V and J genes are TRBV10-1 and TRBJ1-3; tentatively, D is TRBD1 (5 bases). From germline, CDR1 is WNHNN and CDR2 SYGVQD (reference sequence). The CDR3 runs to 16 residues. V shed 5 bases and J shed 3 bases, with 17 bases lying between them. Written as DNA, the CDR3 is TGCGCCAGCAGTCCCAAGCAGGGTCCGCATGGAAACACCATATATTTT. It codes for CASSPKQGPHGNTIYF.

The V call is TRBV6-1, the J call TRBJ2-7; 7 bases are shared with TRBD1. J gave up 6 bases and V 6 bases, and 8 bases lay outside the gene matches. The CDR3 is 13 amino acids. CDR1 is MNHNS, CDR2 SASEGT, per germline. The CDR3 sequence is CASSGTGQIEQYF. CDR3 DNA sequence: TGTGCCAGCAGCGGTACGGGACAGATCGAGCAGTACTTC.

The rearrangement joins TRBV5-1 to TRBJ2-3; 8 bases match TRBD2. The CDR3 has 16 residues. Germline CDR1 SGHRS, CDR2 YFSETQ. J lost 0 bases, V lost 0 bases, and 3 bases had no gene match. DNA for the CDR3: TGCGCCAGCAGCTTGGGTACTAGCGGCAGCACAGATACGCAGTATTTT. It is translated as CASSLGTSGSTDTQYF. The full variable domain, completed using reference TRBV5-1 and TRBJ2-3, is KAGVTQTPRYLIKTRGQQVTLSCSPISGHRSVSWYQQTPGQGLQFLFEYFSETQRNKGNFPGRFSGRQFSNSRSEMNVSTLELGDSALYLCASSLGTSGSTDTQYFGPGTRLTVL.

This chain links TRBV11-2 with TRBJ1-2, with unresolved D. CDR1 and CDR2 (germline): SGHAT, FQNNGV. The germline V and J ends were trimmed by 0 bases and 4 bases, with 9 bases remaining between them. CDR3 length: 14 residues. Written as DNA, the CDR3 is TGTGCCAGCAGCTTAGATCCCAGATTCTATGGCTACACCTTC. Translation: CASSLDPRFYGYTF.

The J gene is TRBJ2-7, the V gene TRBV18, with 9 bases fitting TRBD1. CDR1 is KGHSH and CDR2 is LQKENI in the germline V gene. This CDR3 has 16 residues. J lost 4 bases, V lost 6 bases, and 13 bases had no gene match. In DNA form, the CDR3 reads TGTGCCAGCTCCCTGCGGACAGGGGTCGGAGATTACGAGCAGTACTTC. The encoded protein is CASSLRTGVGDYEQYF.

The chain employs TRBV6-5 and TRBJ1-5, with 9 bases aligning to TRBD1. CDR1 MNHEY and CDR2 SVGAGI come from the germline V gene. The CDR3 runs 14 residues. Unmatched junction bases numbered 7, after V lost 6 bases and J lost 7 bases. CDR3 sequence reads: CASRSTGGWQPQHF. The CDR3 nucleotides are TGTGCCAGCAGGAGTACAGGGGGCTGGCAGCCCCAGCATTTT.

CDR3 bases: TGCGCCAGCAGCCCCCTCGGGGGACTAGCGGGGGGTTGGGCAGATACGCAGTATTTT. Its translation: CASSPLGGLAGGWADTQYF. V gene TRBV5-1 combines with J gene TRBJ2-3, with 15 nucleotides matching TRBD2. Per the germline V gene, CDR1 is SGHRS and CDR2 is YFSETQ. The V gene end was trimmed by 4 bases and the J gene end by 4 bases; junction bases not matched to a gene: 13. This CDR3 contains 19 residues.